The 16 T cell receptor beta chains below come from one sample, sequenced in a study of T cell responses to AZD1222 COVID-19 vaccine. TCRdb's table, derived via immunoSEQ multiplex PCR, lists solely in-frame clones and lacks some. The top ten hold approximately 1.7% of the sample, which has roughly 130,000 clones, roughly nine tenths seen once. The starting material was peripheral blood, obtained on day 0 of AZD1222 vaccination. Every receptor here comes from an adult in good health.

This chain joins TRBV7-3 and TRBJ2-7; TRBD1 or TRBD2 may be the D gene (5 bases each). The germline V gene has CDR1 SGHTA and CDR2 FQGTGA. V gave up 1 base and J gave up 5 bases, with 9 bases separating them. This CDR3 has 13 residues. CDR3 residues: CASSLMGVHEQYF. In DNA form, the CDR3 reads TGTGCCAGCAGCTTAATGGGGGTCCACGAGCAGTACTTC.

The genes are TRBV4-2 and TRBJ2-7; tentatively, D is TRBD1 (5 bases). Trimming removed 2 bases from V and 4 bases from J, with 6 bases in between. The germline gives CDR1 LGHNA, CDR2 YNFKEQ. The length of the CDR3 is 12 residues. The CDR3 region has the DNA TGTGCCAGCAGCCAACAGGGTTACGAGCAGTACTTC. Its translation is CASSQQGYEQYF.

This clone came up once. The chain employs TRBV12-3 or TRBV12-4 and TRBJ2-5; D unresolved. CDR3 length: 13 amino acids. Trimming cost V 1 base and J 2 bases, with 5 bases left between them. CDR3 DNA sequence: TGTGCCAGCAGTTTAGGCCAGCAAGAGACCCAGTACTTC. Translated, it gives CASSLGQQETQYF.

The V gene is TRBV2, the J gene TRBJ1-4; D is possibly TRBD1 (6 bases). The CDR3 runs 12 residues. Trimming pared 8 bases from V and 6 bases from J, leaving 10 bases between. The V gene's germline CDR1 is SNHLY and CDR2 FYNNEI. CDR3 in amino acids: CASSGAHEKLFF. The DNA of the CDR3 is TGTGCCAGCTCGGGGGCCCATGAAAAACTGTTTTTT. The full variable domain, with the rest looked up from reference TRBV2 and TRBJ1-4, is EPEVTQTPSHQVTQMGQEVILRCVPISNHLYFYWYRQILGQKVEFLVSFYNNEISEKSEIFDDQFSVERPDGSNFTLKIRSTKLEDSAMYFCASSGAHEKLFFGSGTQLSVL.

The V and J genes are TRBV3-1 (or the pseudogene TRBV3-2) and TRBJ1-2; 7 positions match TRBD1. Germline assignment: CDR1 LGHDT and CDR2 YNNKEL (reference sequence). The CDR3 length is 18 residues. With 1 base clipped from V and 7 bases from J, the junction kept 18 bases outside the gene matches. The CDR3 reads CASSQVGVLNRGFSGYTF. The CDR3 region has the DNA TGTGCCAGCAGCCAAGTCGGGGTGTTGAACAGGGGTTTTAGTGGCTACACCTTC.

V is TRBV7-2 and J is TRBJ2-7; 9 bases map to TRBD1. This CDR3 region has 13 residues. The germline gives CDR1 SGHTA, CDR2 FQGNSA. The V segment lost 2 bases and the J segment 5 bases; nucleotides outside the gene matches: 1. The CDR3 DNA is TGTGCCAGCAGCTTAAGGGACAGGGACGAGCAGTACGTC. Translation: CASSLRDRDEQYV.

The rearrangement links TRBV3-1 (or the pseudogene TRBV3-2) to TRBJ1-3; the D is unclear. CDR3 length: 15 amino acids. The germline V and J ends were trimmed by 0 bases and 0 bases, with 6 bases remaining between them. CDR1 and CDR2 from the germline V gene are LGHDT and YNNKEL (reference sequence). The CDR3 DNA follows: TGTGCCAGCAGCCAAGATGGCCTCTCTGGAAACACCATATATTTT. It codes for CASSQDGLSGNTIYF.

The gene calls are TRBV5-1 and TRBJ1-2; TRBD1 is a possible D gene (5 bases). V shed 2 bases and J shed 4 bases, with 9 bases lying between them. CDR1 and CDR2 (germline): SGHRS, YFSETQ. The CDR3 runs 13 residues. CDR3 coding DNA: TGCGCCAGCAGCTTTGGGGGGATCTATGGCTACACCTTC. Translated, it gives CASSFGGIYGYTF. The full variable domain, completed using reference TRBV5-1 and TRBJ1-2, is KAGVTQTPRYLIKTRGQQVTLSCSPISGHRSVSWYQQTPGQGLQFLFEYFSETQRNKGNFPGRFSGRQFSNSRSEMNVSTLELGDSALYLCASSFGGIYGYTFGSGTRLTVV.

The CDR3 DNA reads as TGTGCCATCAGTGCGGACAGTACCCAAGAGACCCAGTACTTC. Protein product: CAISADSTQETQYF. This chain uses TRBV10-3 with TRBJ2-5; the D gene is possibly TRBD1 (6 bases). CDR1 ENHRY and CDR2 SYGVKD come from the germline V gene. CDR3 size: 14 residues. V was clipped by 4 bases and J by 1 base, with 10 bases between them.

The chain links TRBV7-9 to TRBJ2-1; D ambiguous. The germline V gene has CDR1 SEHNR and CDR2 FQNEAQ (reference sequence). V was clipped by 1 base and J by 3 bases, with 10 bases between them. The CDR3 runs 15 residues. The CDR3 is CASSLDRPNYNEQFF. For the CDR3, the DNA is TGTGCCAGCAGCTTAGACCGACCAAACTACAATGAGCAGTTCTTC.

This clone was picked up one time. The V call is TRBV15, the J call TRBJ1-1; D is undetermined. The germline V gene encodes CDR1 LNHNV and CDR2 YYDKDF (reference sequence). V lost 0 bases and J 7 bases, leaving 15 bases between the germline ends. The CDR3 has 15 amino acids. CDR3 DNA sequence: TGTGCCACCAGCAGAGAGGCGATGATGACTTTTGAAGCTTTCTTT. Its protein product is CATSREAMMTFEAFF.

This clone appeared once. This chain connects TRBV19 to TRBJ2-6; no clear D. This CDR3 spans 11 amino acids. V was pared by 11 bases and J by 4 bases, with 6 bases between. Germline CDR1 is LNHDA and CDR2 is SQIVND (reference sequence). For the CDR3, the DNA is TGTGCCGTCGGGGGGGCCAACGTCCTGACTTTC. Protein product: CAVGGANVLTF.

This chain uses TRBV13 with TRBJ2-5; D not certain. This CDR3 region has 14 residues. The V end was cut by 3 bases, the J end by 5 bases, with 13 bases between. Germline V lookup: CDR1 PRHDT, CDR2 FYEKMQ (reference sequence). This CDR3 is CASSFFATEETQYF. CDR3 coding DNA: TGTGCCAGCAGCTTCTTTGCTACGGAGGAGACCCAGTACTTC.

The chain has TRBV6-5 and TRBJ1-1; D unclear. Germline CDR1 is MNHEY and CDR2 is SVGAGI. Trimming took off 0 bases at V and 6 bases at J, with 14 bases between the two ends. The CDR3 spans 15 residues. The CDR3, as DNA: TGTGCCAGCAGTTACTCAAAAGGGTGGAGATCTGAAGCTTTCTTT. Its translation: CASSYSKGWRSEAFF.

The rearrangement links TRBV30 to TRBJ1-1, with D hard to call. The germline gives CDR1 GTSNPN, CDR2 SVGIG (reference sequence). V dropped 2 bases and J dropped 4 bases, with 8 bases sitting between them. The CDR3 is 12 residues long. The DNA of the CDR3 is TGTGCCTGGAGTCCCATGGGCACTGAAGCTTTCTTT. This sequence encodes CAWSPMGTEAFF.

This clone has only a few counts. This chain joins TRBV7-3 and TRBJ2-7, with TRBD2 matching 9 bases. The germline V gene has CDR1 SGHTA and CDR2 FQGTGA. J was trimmed by 3 bases and V by 5 bases; bases with no gene match: 5. The CDR3 covers 14 residues. The CDR3 is CASSPGLASYEQYF. The CDR3 nucleotides read TGTGCCAGCAGCCCGGGACTAGCTAGCTACGAGCAGTACTTC. Combining the CDR3 with reference TRBV7-3 and TRBJ2-7 gives the whole variable domain GAGVSQTPSNKVTEKGKYVELRCDPISGHTALYWYRQSLGQGPEFLIYFQGTGAADDSGLPNDRFFAVRPEGSVSTLKIQRTERGDSAVYLCASSPGLASYEQYFGPGTRLTVT.